This entry is about one TCR beta chain. Its target is not known. Every patient had mismatch repair deficiency by PCR or immunohistochemistry. The sample is drawn from a study of PD-1 blockade in mismatch repair-deficient tumors. The assay was immunoSEQ multiplex PCR, and TCRdb's table has in-frame clones only and misses some. The data hold some 130,000 clones, with almost 90% observed a single time. Findings and limits, study-wide: After pembrolizumab, tumor-resident clones rose rapidly, then generally contracted before radiologic responses.

V lost 4 bases to trimming and J lost 4 bases, with 10 bases between them. The length of the CDR3 is 14 residues. Germline V gene data show CDR1 as SGHTA and CDR2 as FQGNSA. V is TRBV7-2 and J is TRBJ2-2; no firm D call. The specimen comprised peripheral blood, sampled roughly 70 weeks after starting pembrolizumab. This clonotype was obtained from an adult with mismatch repair-deficient cancer. The CDR3 DNA sequence: TGTGCCAGCAGCTCCCGGGTTCTCACCGGGGAGCTGTTTTTT. Amino acid sequence: CASSSRVLTGELFF. The full variable domain, rest sourced from reference TRBV7-2 and TRBJ2-2, is GAGVSQSPSNKVTEKGKDVELRCDPISGHTALYWYRQSLGQGLEFLIYFQGNSAPDKSGLPSDRFSAERTGGSVSTLTIQRTQQEDSAVYLCASSSRVLTGELFFGEGSRLTVL.